This TCR beta chain was profiled in a study of blood T cell repertoires in COVID-19. Looking at the study overall: Sites across the United States, Italy and Spain contributed samples from acute and convalescent COVID-19. T cells, B-cell-depleted T cells, or PBMCs provided the cDNA or gDNA that served as material.

After removal of 6 bases from V and 1 base from J, the junction contained 5 bases not matched to a gene. Germline values: CDR1 ENHRY, CDR2 SYGVKD. The CDR3 totals 14 residues. Source study methods: Amplifying reference gene primers gave estimates of nucleated cell counts. The protocol was immunoSEQ multiplex PCR, while the TCRdb copy is restricted to in-frame clones and leaves out a portion. V, J and clone size reflect that table, while D and trimming were determined from the DNA. This table has 100,000 to 120,000 clones, 80% to 90% appearing once. The rearrangement joins TRBV10-3 to TRBJ1-1, with 7 bases matching TRBD1. The clonotype originates from an older woman with acute or convalescent COVID-19. Sequencing input: peripheral blood. The CDR3 coding sequence is TGTGCCATCAGACCTACAGGGGCGAACACTGAAGCTTTCTTT. Encoded protein: CAIRPTGANTEAFF.